The rows below give T cell receptor beta chains drawn from one sample of a study of cytomegalovirus exposure and HLA in healthy donors. This table comes from immunoSEQ multiplex PCR, and its TCRdb copy is limited to in-frame clones, with some not included. The data hold 150,000 to 200,000 clones, with roughly 78% observed a single time. The sample was PBMCs. The receptor set was obtained from a man aged 35-49 years in good health and CMV-seropositive. The conserved cysteine and the conserved F or W are not part of the CDR3 here. Each record gives: V gene, CDR3 protein.

V: TRBV19
CDR3: ASSDQGSSGNTIY

V: TRBV29-1
CDR3: SAKENQETQY

V: TRBV4-3
CDR3: ASSQAGGEQY

V: TRBV5-6
CDR3: ASSKRGYTDTQY

V: TRBV6-5
CDR3: ASSYTKSGELF

V: TRBV25-1
CDR3: ASSDGGVQGNTEAF

V: TRBV10-2
CDR3: ASRTSGGGTGELF

V: TRBV6-6
CDR3: ASSSKQGNTEAF

V: TRBV5-1
CDR3: ASSPDGQAVNYGYT

V: TRBV6-1
CDR3: ASSEADFLAADTQY

V: TRBV11-2
CDR3: ASSTDRNSPLH

V: TRBV28
CDR3: ASSLDASGELF

V: TRBV2
CDR3: ASSEGGVAYEQY

V: TRBV6-4
CDR3: ASSDGDFEGTGRVVYGYT

V: TRBV6-1
CDR3: ASSEVGAMRTGELF

V: TRBV30
CDR3: ACEDSSRPYNEQF

V: TRBV28
CDR3: ASSLVRGGEAF

V: TRBV27
CDR3: ASNSGQGGRRGQY

V: TRBV19
CDR3: ASSIRTGETYEQY

V: TRBV5-4
CDR3: ASSETGGGADTQY